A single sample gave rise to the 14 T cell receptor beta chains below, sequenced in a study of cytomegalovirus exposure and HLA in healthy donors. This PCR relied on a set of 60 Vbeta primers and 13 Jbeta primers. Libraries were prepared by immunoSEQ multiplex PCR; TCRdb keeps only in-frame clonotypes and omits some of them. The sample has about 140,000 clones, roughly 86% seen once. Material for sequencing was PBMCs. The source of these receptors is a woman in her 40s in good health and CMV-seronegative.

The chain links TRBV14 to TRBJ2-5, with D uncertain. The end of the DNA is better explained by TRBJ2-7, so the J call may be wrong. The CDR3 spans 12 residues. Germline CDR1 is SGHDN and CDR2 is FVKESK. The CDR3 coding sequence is TGTGCCAGCAGTCTGAGCCCCTACGAGCAGTACTTC. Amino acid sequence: CASSLSPYEQYF.

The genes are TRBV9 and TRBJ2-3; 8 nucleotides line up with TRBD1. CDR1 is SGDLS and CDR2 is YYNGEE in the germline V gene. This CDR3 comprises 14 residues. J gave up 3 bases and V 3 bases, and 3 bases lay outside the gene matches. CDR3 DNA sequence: TGTGCCAGCAGCGACCGGACAGGGACAGATACGCAGTATTTT. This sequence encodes CASSDRTGTDTQYF.

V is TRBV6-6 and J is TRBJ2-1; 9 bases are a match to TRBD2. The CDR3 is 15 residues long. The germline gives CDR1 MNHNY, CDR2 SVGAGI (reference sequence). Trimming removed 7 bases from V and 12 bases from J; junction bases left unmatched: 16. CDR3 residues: CASTAGSGGPQWQFF. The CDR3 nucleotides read TGTGCCAGCACCGCAGGTAGCGGGGGCCCCCAATGGCAGTTCTTC.

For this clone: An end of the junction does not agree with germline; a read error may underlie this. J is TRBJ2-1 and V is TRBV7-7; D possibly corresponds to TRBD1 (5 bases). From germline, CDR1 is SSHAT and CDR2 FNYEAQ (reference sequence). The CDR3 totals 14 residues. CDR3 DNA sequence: TGTGCTAGCAGCATGAACCCCCAGGGCCCTGAGCAGTTCTTC. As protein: CASSMNPQGPEQFF.

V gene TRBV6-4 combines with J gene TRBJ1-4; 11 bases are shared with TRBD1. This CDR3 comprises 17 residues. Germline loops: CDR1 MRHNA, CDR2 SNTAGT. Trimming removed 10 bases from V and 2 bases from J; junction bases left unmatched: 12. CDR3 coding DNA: TGTGCCACAGGGGGCCTGCGGGACAGGGGGACTAATGAAAAACTGTTTTTT. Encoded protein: CATGGLRDRGTNEKLFF.

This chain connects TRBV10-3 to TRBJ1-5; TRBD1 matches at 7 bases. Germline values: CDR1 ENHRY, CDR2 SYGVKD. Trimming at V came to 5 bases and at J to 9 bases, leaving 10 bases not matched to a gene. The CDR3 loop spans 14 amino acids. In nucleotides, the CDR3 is TGTGCCATCAGTTCTACAGGGGAAGGGCTGCCCCAGCATTTT. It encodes CAISSTGEGLPQHF.

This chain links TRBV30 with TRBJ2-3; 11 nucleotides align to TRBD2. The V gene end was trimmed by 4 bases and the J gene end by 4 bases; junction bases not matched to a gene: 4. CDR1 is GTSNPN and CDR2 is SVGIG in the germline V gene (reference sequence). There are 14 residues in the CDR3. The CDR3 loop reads CAWNSGRASDTQYF. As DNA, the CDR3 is TGTGCCTGGAATAGCGGGAGGGCCTCAGATACGCAGTATTTT.

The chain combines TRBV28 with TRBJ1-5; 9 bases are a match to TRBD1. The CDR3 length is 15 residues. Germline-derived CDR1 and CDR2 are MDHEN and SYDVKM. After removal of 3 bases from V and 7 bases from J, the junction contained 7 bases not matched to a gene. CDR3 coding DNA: TGTGCCAGCAGTTTTAGGACAGGGGTGGGCCAGCCCCAGCATTTT. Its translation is CASSFRTGVGQPQHF.

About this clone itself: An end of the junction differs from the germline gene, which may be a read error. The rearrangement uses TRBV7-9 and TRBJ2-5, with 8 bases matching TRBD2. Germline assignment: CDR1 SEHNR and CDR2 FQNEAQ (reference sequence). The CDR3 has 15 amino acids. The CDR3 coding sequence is TGTTCCAGCAGCTTAAGCGGGAGAGGGTCGGAGACCCAGTACTTC. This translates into CSSSLSGRGSETQYF.

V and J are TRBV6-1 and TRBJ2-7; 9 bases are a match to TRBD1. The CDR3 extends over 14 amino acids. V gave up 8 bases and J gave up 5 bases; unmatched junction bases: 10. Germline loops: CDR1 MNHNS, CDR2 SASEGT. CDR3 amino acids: CASLSGTGKNEQYF. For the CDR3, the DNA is TGTGCCAGCTTATCCGGGACAGGGAAGAACGAGCAGTACTTC.

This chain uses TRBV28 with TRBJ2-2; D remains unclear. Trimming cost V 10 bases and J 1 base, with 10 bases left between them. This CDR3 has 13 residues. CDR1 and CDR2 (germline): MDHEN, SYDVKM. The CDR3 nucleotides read TGTGCCACCCTGAGTGGGAACACCGGGGAGCTGTTTTTT. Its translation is CATLSGNTGELFF.

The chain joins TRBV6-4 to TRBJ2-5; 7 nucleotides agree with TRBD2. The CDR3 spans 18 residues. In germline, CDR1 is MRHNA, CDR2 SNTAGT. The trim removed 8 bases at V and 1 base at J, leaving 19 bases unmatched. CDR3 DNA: TGTGCCAGCGTAAGAAGGGCTAGCGGAACCCGTGTCCAAGAGACCCAGTACTTC. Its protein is CASVRRASGTRVQETQYF.

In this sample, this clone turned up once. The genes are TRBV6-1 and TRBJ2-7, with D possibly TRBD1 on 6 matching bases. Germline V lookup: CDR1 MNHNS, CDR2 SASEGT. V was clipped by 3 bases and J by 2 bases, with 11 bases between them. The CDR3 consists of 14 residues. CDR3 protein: CASSDPRGTYEQYF. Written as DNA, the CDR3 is TGTGCCAGCAGTGACCCCAGGGGAACCTACGAGCAGTACTTC.

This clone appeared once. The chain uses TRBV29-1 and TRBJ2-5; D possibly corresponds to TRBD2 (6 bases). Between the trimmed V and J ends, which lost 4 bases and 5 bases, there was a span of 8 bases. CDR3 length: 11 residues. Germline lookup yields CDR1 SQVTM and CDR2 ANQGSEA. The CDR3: CSVGGVETQYF. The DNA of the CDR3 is TGCAGCGTTGGGGGGGTCGAGACCCAGTACTTC.